This TCR beta chain was retrieved from a study of T cell changes during pregnancy in multiple sclerosis. V was clipped by 10 bases and J by 6 bases; unmatched bases: 14. The CDR3 runs to 15 residues. From germline, CDR1 is WNHNN and CDR2 SYGVQD (reference sequence). Only in-frame clones appear in the TCRdb table, and some are missing; sequencing was by immunoSEQ multiplex PCR. The sample records 90,000 to 95,000 clones, about 94% being singletons. J is TRBJ2-3 and V is TRBV10-1; 9 bases are a match to TRBD1. The sequencing here drew on peripheral blood, taken in the third trimester of pregnancy. This sequence originates from a female donor with multiple sclerosis, enrolled in a pregnancy study. Written as DNA, the CDR3 is TGCGCCACCCCCCCCCGGGACAGGGTGGGGGATACGCAGTATTTT. Its protein product is CATPPRDRVGDTQYF.